This T cell receptor (beta chain) is drawn from a study of blood T cell repertoires in COVID-19. Generated by immunoSEQ multiplex PCR, the TCRdb table keeps only in-frame clones and is missing some. The sample records 260,000 or so clones, roughly 86% being singletons. This CDR3 is built from 15 residues. Looked up from germline, CDR1 is SGHRS and CDR2 is YFSETQ. The germline V and J ends were trimmed by 4 bases and 2 bases, with 15 bases remaining between them. Across about two dozen US areas, participants ranged in age from about 18 to 100 years. The sequenced sample consisted of PBMCs or T cells enriched from blood (not recorded which). This TCR derives from a woman in her twenties or thirties with acute COVID-19. The rearrangement links TRBV5-1 to TRBJ1-2; D uncertain. The CDR3 DNA reads TGCGCCAGCAGCCCCTGGGAGAGGCAGAACTATGGCTACACCTTC. Translation: CASSPWERQNYGYTF.